This entry lists 23 T cell receptor beta chains sequenced from one sample in a study of T-cell memory formation after mild COVID-19. TCRdb reprocessed the 5' RACE reads with MiXCR, giving one entry per CDR3 protein. The profile shows about 440,000 distinct CDR3 sequences, 20% of them singletons. Sequencing was done on a sample of PBMCs or a T cell subset sorted from them (not recorded which). These TCRs come from an adult woman who had mild COVID-19 (a few samples of this study predate the infection). Cell type and time point are not known.

The chain has TRBV18 and TRBJ1-4; TRBD1 might be the D (6 bases). Germline V gene lookup returns CDR1 KGHSH and CDR2 LQKENI. CDR3 size: 17 residues. Trimming left V 3 bases short and J 3 bases short, with 17 bases between. Written as DNA, the CDR3 is TGTGCCAGCTCACCGGAACGGACAGCCCCCTCTAATGAAAAACTGTTTTTT. This translates into CASSPERTAPSNEKLFF.

The rearrangement uses TRBV9 and TRBJ2-3; D remains unclear. Germline V gives CDR1 SGDLS, CDR2 YYNGEE. The CDR3 has 13 residues. V shed 4 bases and J shed 2 bases, with 8 bases lying between them. The CDR3 nucleotides are TGTGCCAGCAGCATAGGACCCACAGATACGCAGTATTTT. It translates to CASSIGPTDTQYF.

This clonotype was picked up a small number of times. V and J are TRBV6-5 and TRBJ1-6, with D unresolved. Trimming left V 2 bases short and J 6 bases short, with 23 bases between. This CDR3 has 19 amino acids. Germline V CDR1 and CDR2: MNHEY, SVGAGI. The CDR3 DNA reads TGTGCCAGCAGTTACGCGACCCCCGGGCGGAACGCCGGTAATTCACCCCTCCACTTT. This encodes CASSYATPGRNAGNSPLHF.

The chain carries TRBV7-6 and TRBJ2-5, with 8 bases aligning to TRBD1. Germline trimming cut 0 bases from V and 5 bases from J; bases unmatched to any gene: 5. This CDR3 spans 15 amino acids. The germline gives CDR1 SGHVS, CDR2 FNYEAQ. This CDR3 reads CASSLASRGPETQYF. CDR3 DNA: TGTGCCAGCAGCTTAGCATCCAGGGGGCCGGAGACCCAGTACTTC. Based on the CDR3 plus reference TRBV7-6 and TRBJ2-5, the full variable domain is GAGVSQSPRYKVTKRGQDVALRCDPISGHVSLYWYRQALGQGPEFLTYFNYEAQQDKSGLPNDRFSAERPEGSISTLTIQRTEQRDSAMYRCASSLASRGPETQYFGPGTRLLVL.

This chain links TRBV7-9 with TRBJ2-5; 8 bases line up with TRBD1. Germline V gives CDR1 SEHNR, CDR2 FQNEAQ (reference sequence). CDR3 length: 14 amino acids. V lost 4 bases, J lost 5 bases, and 6 bases stayed unmatched. CDR3 sequence: CASSSQGAWETQYF. Written as DNA, the CDR3 is TGTGCCAGCAGCTCGCAGGGGGCGTGGGAGACCCAGTACTTC.

This clonotype was detected a few times. The rearrangement joins TRBV21-1 to TRBJ2-7; TRBD1 was called by the table and not checked on the DNA. TRBV21-1 has pseudogene status. This CDR3 spans 13 amino acids. The CDR3 nucleotides are TGTGCCAGCAGCTTTGAGCCCGGCTACGAGCAGTACTTC. This sequence encodes CASSFEPGYEQYF.

This clonotype was seen a handful of times. The chain recombines TRBV29-1 with TRBJ2-2; a possible D gene is TRBD1 (7 bases). From germline, CDR1 is SQVTM and CDR2 ANQGSEA. V was cut by 7 bases and J by 5 bases, with 17 bases left in between. The CDR3 loop spans 14 amino acids. This CDR3 is CSAGDSRLTGELFF. The DNA for the CDR3 is TGCAGCGCGGGGGACAGTAGGTTGACCGGGGAGCTGTTTTTT.

This clonotype was counted a few times. This sequence joins TRBV7-9 and TRBJ2-3; the match to TRBD2 covers 8 bases. The CDR3 loop spans 16 amino acids. From germline, CDR1 is SEHNR and CDR2 FQNEAQ (reference sequence). The V gene end was trimmed by 7 bases and the J gene end by 1 base; junction bases not matched to a gene: 10. CDR3 bases: TGTGCCAGCACCACCTCACCGGGGGGGGGCACAGATACGCAGTATTTT. Its translation: CASTTSPGGGTDTQYF. Based on the CDR3 plus reference TRBV7-9 and TRBJ2-3, the full variable domain is DTGVSQNPRHKITKRGQNVTFRCDPISEHNRLYWYRQTLGQGPEFLTYFQNEAQLEKSRLLSDRFSAERPKGSFSTLEIQRTEQGDSAMYLCASTTSPGGGTDTQYFGPGTRLTVL.

This clonotype was seen only a few times. This chain joins TRBV11-3 and TRBJ2-7, with D perhaps TRBD2 (6 bases). Trimming took 7 bases from V and 1 from J, leaving 11 bases between them. Germline CDR1 and CDR2: SGHNT and YENEEA. The CDR3 has 13 amino acids. The CDR3 protein is CASKEGASYEQYF. The CDR3, as DNA: TGTGCCAGCAAGGAGGGCGCATCCTACGAGCAGTACTTC.

The table lists this clonotype with a few counts. As DNA, the CDR3 is TGTGCCACCAGTGTCCAAAACTATGGCTACACCTTC. The encoded protein is CATSVQNYGYTF. The chain joins TRBV24-1 to TRBJ1-2; D remains ambiguous. V lost 5 bases, J lost 2 bases, and 5 bases lay in between. In germline, CDR1 is KGHDR, CDR2 SFDVKD. There are 12 residues in the CDR3.

V is TRBV9 and J is TRBJ2-3; TRBD2 agrees at 11 bases. V dropped 5 bases and J dropped 4; count of bases not matched to a gene: 6. The CDR3 loop spans 15 amino acids. In germline, CDR1 is SGDLS, CDR2 YYNGEE. The CDR3 DNA sequence: TGTGCCAGCAGTCCTAGCGGGAGGTCCTCAGATACGCAGTATTTT. This gives the protein CASSPSGRSSDTQYF.

This sequence joins TRBV7-3 and TRBJ2-3; no definite D call. This CDR3 has 13 amino acids. The V gene's germline CDR1 is SGHTA and CDR2 FQGTGA. Trimming took off 4 bases at V and 0 bases at J, with 5 bases between the two ends. This chain's CDR3 is CASSYISTDTQYF. DNA for the CDR3: TGTGCCAGCAGCTATATTAGCACAGATACGCAGTATTTT.

Only one count was recorded for this clonotype. The chain recombines TRBV7-9 with TRBJ1-5; D not certain. Trimming removed 5 bases at V and 3 bases at J, with 8 bases between. CDR1 SEHNR and CDR2 FQNEAQ come from the germline V gene (reference sequence). The CDR3 sequence is 13 residues long. The CDR3 here is CASSTEYNQPQHF. CDR3 DNA: TGTGCCAGCAGCACGGAGTACAATCAGCCCCAGCATTTT.

In this sample, this clonotype turned up a few times. V and J are TRBV2 and TRBJ2-5; TRBD1 agrees at 7 bases. V lost 6 bases to trimming and J lost 1 base; unmatched junction nucleotides: 8. The CDR3 has 15 amino acids. In germline, CDR1 is SNHLY, CDR2 FYNNEI. The CDR3 DNA follows: TGTGCCAGCAGACGACAGGGTTTTAGCCAAGAGACCCAGTACTTC. Its translation: CASRRQGFSQETQYF. The variable domain in full, completed from reference TRBV2 and TRBJ2-5, reads EPEVTQTPSHQVTQMGQEVILRCVPISNHLYFYWYRQILGQKVEFLVSFYNNEISEKSEIFDDQFSVERPDGSNFTLKIRSTKLEDSAMYFCASRRQGFSQETQYFGPGTRLLVL.

This clonotype was seen a handful of times. The chain links TRBV7-9 to TRBJ2-1; 12 positions match TRBD2. The length of the CDR3 is 16 residues. The V gene's germline CDR1 is SEHNR and CDR2 FQNEAQ (reference sequence). With V trimmed by 5 bases and J by 4 bases, 6 bases remained unmatched. CDR3 loop: CASSHRGLAGYNEQFF. CDR3 nucleotide sequence: TGTGCCAGCAGCCACCGAGGACTAGCGGGATACAATGAGCAGTTCTTC. Complete variable domain (other parts from reference TRBV7-9 and TRBJ2-1): DTGVSQNPRHKITKRGQNVTFRCDPISEHNRLYWYRQTLGQGPEFLTYFQNEAQLEKSRLLSDRFSAERPKGSFSTLEIQRTEQGDSAMYLCASSHRGLAGYNEQFFGPGTRLTVL.

The J gene is TRBJ1-1, the V gene TRBV5-4; D perhaps matches TRBD1 (6 bases). The CDR3 spans 13 residues. The V gene's germline CDR1 is SGHNT and CDR2 YYREEE (reference sequence). V lost 4 bases, J lost 10 bases, and 17 bases lay in between. DNA of the CDR3: TGTGCCAGCAGCCCCCGTTTGGGAGGGGGAGCTTTCTTT. Protein sequence: CASSPRLGGGAFF.

This sequence joins TRBV4-2 and TRBJ2-3; 8 bases align to TRBD2. Germline loops: CDR1 LGHNA, CDR2 YNFKEQ. J gave up 0 bases and V 3 bases, and 2 bases lay outside the gene matches. The CDR3 has 15 residues. The CDR3, as DNA: TGTGCCAGCAGCCAGAAGCGGGGGAGCACAGATACGCAGTATTTT. This gives the protein CASSQKRGSTDTQYF.

The chain uses TRBV11-2 and TRBJ2-3; TRBD2 might be the D (7 bases). With 1 base removed from V and 4 bases from J, the gap between germline ends came to 12 bases. Germline CDR1 SGHAT, CDR2 FQNNGV. This CDR3 region has 15 residues. The CDR3 DNA follows: TGTGCCAGCAGCTTAGTCCGGGGGGCGTCAGATACGCAGTATTTT. Translation gives CASSLVRGASDTQYF. The variable domain in full, completed from reference TRBV11-2 and TRBJ2-3, reads EAGVAQSPRYKIIEKRQSVAFWCNPISGHATLYWYQQILGQGPKLLIQFQNNGVVDDSQLPKDRFSAERLKGVDSTLKIQPAKLEDSAVYLCASSLVRGASDTQYFGPGTRLTVL.

This clonotype was found a few times. The chain uses TRBV6-5 and TRBJ1-1; possibly TRBD1 for D (6 bases). Trimming left V 5 bases short and J 1 base short, with 8 bases between. The CDR3 has 13 amino acids. CDR1 and CDR2 (germline): MNHEY, SVGAGI. The CDR3 reads CASSKQGNTEAFF. The CDR3 DNA reads as TGTGCCAGCAGTAAACAGGGGAACACTGAAGCTTTCTTT.

The table lists this clonotype with a few counts. The chain uses TRBV10-3 and TRBJ1-2; D is perhaps TRBD1 (5 bases). Germline V gives CDR1 ENHRY, CDR2 SYGVKD. The V and J ends lost 8 bases and 4 bases respectively, with 17 bases between them. The CDR3 runs 14 residues. The CDR3 reads CAIGGGVSAYGYTF. CDR3 DNA: TGTGCCATCGGAGGAGGGGTGTCAGCCTATGGCTACACCTTC.

This clonotype has more than one count but fewer than ten. V gene TRBV12-3 or TRBV12-4 combines with J gene TRBJ1-1; D call uncertain. The CDR3 runs to 13 residues. Trimming shortened V by 6 bases and J by 1 base, and 9 bases separated the two germline ends. This chain's CDR3 is CASSQHQNTEAFF. CDR3 DNA: TGTGCCAGCAGCCAACATCAGAACACTGAAGCTTTCTTT.

This clonotype has more than one count but fewer than ten. The V gene is TRBV20-1, the J gene TRBJ2-2; D remains unclear. The CDR3 has 14 amino acids. V lost 0 bases, J lost 5 bases, and 10 bases lay in between. Germline V lookup: CDR1 DFQATT, CDR2 SNEGSKA (reference sequence). CDR3: CSARDTYRTGELFF. The CDR3 region has the DNA TGCAGTGCTAGAGATACTTATCGAACCGGGGAGCTGTTTTTT.

This rearrangement joins TRBV7-8 to TRBJ1-5; 9 bases map to TRBD1. CDR3 length: 18 amino acids. The J segment lost 1 base and the V segment lost 1 base, leaving 8 bases of the junction unmatched. Per germline, CDR1 SGHVS and CDR2 FQNEAQ. The CDR3, as DNA: TGTGCCAGCAGCTTAGTAGGCACAGGGGGCTGGAGCAATCAGCCCCAGCATTTT. This sequence encodes CASSLVGTGGWSNQPQHF.